The 10 T cell receptor beta chains given below trace back to one sample, sequenced in a study of blood T cell repertoires in COVID-19. The assay was immunoSEQ multiplex PCR, and TCRdb's table has in-frame clones only and misses some. The profile shows 120,000 or so clones, more than 75% of them singletons. Sequenced input: peripheral blood. The receptors stem from a man between 60 and 70 years old with acute or convalescent COVID-19.

The rearrangement joins TRBV6-5 to TRBJ2-7, with D tentatively TRBD1 (5 bases). In germline, CDR1 is MNHEY, CDR2 SVGAGI. The CDR3 contains 14 residues. V was clipped by 6 bases and J by 2 bases, with 14 bases between them. CDR3 sequence (DNA): TGTGCCAGCAGGAAAGGGGTTGGGGCCTACGAGCAGTACTTC. Translated: CASRKGVGAYEQYF.

The rearrangement joins TRBV7-9 to TRBJ2-3; TRBD2 matches 9 bases. CDR3 length: 15 residues. Germline V gene data show CDR1 as SEHNR and CDR2 as FQNEAQ (reference sequence). J was trimmed by 3 bases and V by 5 bases; bases with no gene match: 6. The CDR3 is CASSPGLAITDTQYF. The CDR3 DNA sequence: TGTGCCAGCAGCCCCGGACTAGCGATTACAGATACGCAGTATTTT. The complete variable domain, with remaining parts taken from reference TRBV7-9 and TRBJ2-3, reads DTGVSQNPRHKITKRGQNVTFRCDPISEHNRLYWYRQTLGQGPEFLTYFQNEAQLEKSRLLSDRFSAERPKGSFSTLEIQRTEQGDSAMYLCASSPGLAITDTQYFGPGTRLTVL.

The chain has TRBV2 and TRBJ2-7, with D possibly TRBD1 on 6 matching bases. The V and J ends lost 7 bases and 5 bases respectively, with 12 bases between them. The germline gives CDR1 SNHLY, CDR2 FYNNEI. This CDR3 contains 12 residues. CDR3 residues: CASIRRGHEQYF. CDR3 nucleotide sequence: TGTGCCAGCATCCGCAGGGGCCACGAGCAGTACTTC.

This chain uses TRBV27 with TRBJ2-7; TRBD1 aligns across 7 bases. The trim removed 5 bases at V and 3 bases at J, leaving 7 bases unmatched. Germline assignment: CDR1 MNHEY and CDR2 SMNVEV (reference sequence). The CDR3 runs 14 residues. Here the CDR3 reads CASSVQGWGYEQYF. CDR3 nucleotides: TGTGCCAGCAGTGTACAGGGGTGGGGCTACGAGCAGTACTTC.

This CDR3 is CASSLKGARAPNYGYTF. The CDR3 nucleotides are TGTGCCAGCAGTCTTAAGGGGGCCCGGGCCCCGAACTATGGCTACACCTTC. The V and J genes are TRBV2 and TRBJ1-2; the match to TRBD1 covers 7 bases. CDR3 length: 17 residues. CDR1 SNHLY and CDR2 FYNNEI come from the germline V gene. After removal of 5 bases from V and 2 bases from J, the junction contained 14 bases not matched to a gene. The full variable domain, in which reference TRBV2 and TRBJ1-2 provide the parts outside the CDR3, is EPEVTQTPSHQVTQMGQEVILRCVPISNHLYFYWYRQILGQKVEFLVSFYNNEISEKSEIFDDQFSVERPDGSNFTLKIRSTKLEDSAMYFCASSLKGARAPNYGYTFGSGTRLTVV.

The genes are TRBV7-4 and TRBJ1-4; 7 bases map to TRBD1. The CDR3 is 17 residues long. Looked up from germline, CDR1 is SGHVT and CDR2 is SQSDAQ. Trimming at V came to 0 bases and at J to 5 bases, leaving 9 bases not matched to a gene. CDR3 region: CASSLAPGQNQNEKLFF. The CDR3 nucleotides read TGTGCCAGCAGCTTAGCCCCGGGACAGAATCAAAATGAAAAACTGTTTTTT.

In DNA form, the CDR3 reads TGTGCCACCAGTGAGCCCGGGACTAGCGGGAACCATGAGCAGTTCTTC. Translation gives CATSEPGTSGNHEQFF. The gene calls are TRBV15 and TRBJ2-1, with 13 positions matching TRBD2. The CDR3 runs to 16 residues. V shed 6 bases and J 8 bases; nucleotides not matched to a gene: 10. Germline V gene data show CDR1 as LNHNV and CDR2 as YYDKDF (reference sequence).

This clone turned up a few times. The chain joins TRBV6-6 to TRBJ2-7, with 7 positions matching TRBD1. Germline assignment: CDR1 MNHNY and CDR2 SVGAGI (reference sequence). CDR3 length: 14 residues. Trimming removed 4 bases from V and 2 bases from J; junction bases left unmatched: 5. The CDR3: CASSSGTAAYEQYF. The CDR3 nucleotides read TGTGCCAGCAGTTCCGGGACAGCAGCCTACGAGCAGTACTTC.

V gene TRBV5-1 combines with J gene TRBJ1-1, with 11 bases lining up with TRBD1. Germline-derived CDR1 and CDR2 are SGHRS and YFSETQ. Losses at the gene ends were 3 bases for V and 4 bases for J; bases not matched to a gene: 8. The CDR3 extends over 16 amino acids. CDR3: CASSWSPGQGGTEAFF. The DNA for the CDR3 is TGCGCCAGCAGCTGGAGTCCGGGACAGGGGGGCACTGAAGCTTTCTTT. The full variable domain, in which reference TRBV5-1 and TRBJ1-1 provide the parts outside the CDR3, is KAGVTQTPRYLIKTRGQQVTLSCSPISGHRSVSWYQQTPGQGLQFLFEYFSETQRNKGNFPGRFSGRQFSNSRSEMNVSTLELGDSALYLCASSWSPGQGGTEAFFGQGTRLTVV.

The chain carries TRBV5-8 and TRBJ2-7, with 7 nucleotides matching TRBD1. This CDR3 is 16 amino acids long. Trimming removed 2 bases from V and 5 bases from J; junction bases left unmatched: 13. CDR1 and CDR2 (germline): SGHTS, YDEGEE. In nucleotides, the CDR3 is TGTGCCAGCAGCTTTTCCGTAGTAGGGCAGGGGGACGAGCAGTACTTC. Amino acid sequence: CASSFSVVGQGDEQYF.